One sample yielded the 15 T cell receptor beta chains listed below, sequenced in a study of T-cell memory formation after mild COVID-19. TCRdb passed the 5' RACE reads through MiXCR, listing each CDR3 protein once. The sample contains approximately 560,000 distinct CDR3 sequences, 17% of which appear only once. Sequenced material: PBMCs or a T cell subset sorted from them (not recorded which). These receptors all come from an adult woman who had mild COVID-19 (a few samples of this study predate the infection). Cell type and time point are not known.

The genes are TRBV24-1 and TRBJ2-1, with D possibly being TRBD1 (5 bases). Germline lookup yields CDR1 KGHDR and CDR2 SFDVKD. V was clipped by 4 bases and J by 0 bases, with 9 bases between them. This CDR3 region has 15 residues. CDR3 nucleotide sequence: TGTGCCACCAGTGACCCAGGGTTCTCCTACAATGAGCAGTTCTTC. This encodes CATSDPGFSYNEQFF.

The V call is TRBV12-3 or TRBV12-4, the J call TRBJ2-3, with 10 positions matching TRBD2. V was clipped by 6 bases and J by 2 bases; unmatched bases: 5. This CDR3 is 15 amino acids long. The CDR3 sequence is CASRSSGRHTDTQYF. The DNA of the CDR3 is TGTGCCAGCAGGAGTAGCGGGAGGCACACAGATACGCAGTATTTT.

This clonotype was seen a handful of times. This sequence joins TRBV7-2 and TRBJ2-7, with 7 bases fitting TRBD1. Germline V gene sequence: CDR1 SGHTA, CDR2 FQGNSA. Trimming removed 5 bases from V and 0 bases from J; junction bases left unmatched: 10. The CDR3 contains 16 residues. The CDR3 is CASSQNSRDSSYEQYF. The CDR3 DNA follows: TGTGCCAGCAGCCAAAATAGCCGGGACAGCTCCTACGAGCAGTACTTC.

This clonotype turned up a few times. The genes are TRBV6-2 or TRBV6-3 and TRBJ2-1, with 9 bases matching TRBD2. CDR1 is MNHEY and CDR2 is SVGEGT in the germline V gene. The CDR3 loop spans 16 amino acids. V trimming: 2 bases; J trimming: 7 bases; junction bases outside the gene matches: 9. CDR3 amino acids: CASSYTAGGPVNEQFF. The CDR3 coding sequence is TGTGCCAGCAGTTACACGGCGGGAGGGCCTGTGAATGAGCAGTTCTTC.

V gene TRBV30 combines with J gene TRBJ2-4; D is perhaps TRBD1 or TRBD2 (5 bases each). Germline-derived CDR1 and CDR2 are GTSNPN and SVGIG (reference sequence). Trimming stripped 0 bases from V and 1 base from J, with 16 bases between. The CDR3 contains 17 residues. This CDR3 reads CAWSVTWGYQAKNIQYF. CDR3 nucleotides: TGTGCCTGGAGTGTAACTTGGGGGTACCAGGCCAAAAACATTCAGTACTTC.

This clonotype was counted only a few times. The rearrangement links TRBV30 to TRBJ2-7; either TRBD1 or TRBD2 may supply D (5 bases each). This CDR3 has 15 residues. V was shortened by 5 bases and J by 3 bases, with 20 bases between the two germline ends. CDR1 and CDR2 from the germline V gene are GTSNPN and SVGIG (reference sequence). The CDR3 DNA sequence: TGTGCCTGGGGCCCCCAGGGTCGACTACTCTACGAGCAGTACTTC. Its protein is CAWGPQGRLLYEQYF.

This clonotype was counted a few times. The chain employs TRBV4-2 and TRBJ2-1, with TRBD2 matching over 7 bases. The V gene end was trimmed by 1 base and the J gene end by 7 bases; junction bases not matched to a gene: 10. Germline V lookup: CDR1 LGHNA, CDR2 YNFKEQ. The CDR3 contains 16 residues. The CDR3 nucleotides read TGTGCCAGCAGCCAAGGGGTTGGCGGGAGTTTGAATGAGCAGTTCTTC. Residues: CASSQGVGGSLNEQFF.

Only a few counts were recorded for this clonotype. V usage is TRBV4-2 and J usage is TRBJ2-3, with D possibly being TRBD2 (7 bases). The CDR3 runs 16 residues. V was clipped by 1 base and J by 8 bases, with 19 bases between them. Germline V gives CDR1 LGHNA, CDR2 YNFKEQ. CDR3 DNA sequence: TGTGCCAGCAGCCAAGTCCTTCGACGGGGGGCTGCTACGCAGTATTTT. Its translation: CASSQVLRRGAATQYF.

At least ten counts were recorded for this clonotype. This chain joins TRBV2 and TRBJ2-7, with D possibly being TRBD1 or TRBD2 (6 bases each). This CDR3 comprises 12 residues. V lost 9 bases, J lost 4 bases, and 13 bases lay in between. The germline gives CDR1 SNHLY, CDR2 FYNNEI. This CDR3 reads CASSGQGYEQYF. In DNA form, the CDR3 reads TGTGCCAGTAGCGGCCAGGGGTACGAGCAGTACTTC.

This clonotype was found a few times. This sequence joins TRBV5-1 and TRBJ1-1; TRBD1 is a possible D gene (5 bases). This CDR3 is 13 amino acids long. Between the trimmed V and J ends, which lost 0 bases and 6 bases, there was a span of 9 bases. CDR1 is SGHRS and CDR2 is YFSETQ in the germline V gene. The CDR3 DNA is TGCGCCAGCAGCTTGGCAGGGTACGCTGAAGCTTTCTTT. Its translation: CASSLAGYAEAFF.

The chain joins TRBV3-1 to TRBJ2-3; 10 bases map to TRBD2. Trimming removed 3 bases from V and 0 bases from J; junction bases left unmatched: 3. Germline V lookup: CDR1 LGHDT, CDR2 YNNKEL (reference sequence). The CDR3 covers 16 residues. CDR3 protein: CASSQSGGASTDTQYF. The CDR3 DNA is TGTGCCAGCAGCCAGAGCGGGGGGGCTAGCACAGATACGCAGTATTTT.

Here the CDR3 DNA reads TGTGCCAGCAGTCCCTCCTCGACTAGCGGGAGTTTCTATGAGCAGTTCTTC. This codes for CASSPSSTSGSFYEQFF. The V and J genes are TRBV6-6 and TRBJ2-1; 12 nucleotides match TRBD2. Losses at the gene ends were 5 bases for V and 8 bases for J; bases not matched to a gene: 13. In germline, CDR1 is MNHNY, CDR2 SVGAGI (reference sequence). The CDR3 has 17 residues.

A few counts support this clonotype. This chain links TRBV6-5 with TRBJ2-5, with 9 bases aligning to TRBD2. The CDR3 runs 14 residues. Germline V lookup: CDR1 MNHEY, CDR2 SVGAGI. The V and J ends lost 2 bases and 5 bases, in that order; junction bases with no gene match: 3. CDR3 sequence (DNA): TGTGCCAGCAGTTACGCGGGGGGGAGGGAGACCCAGTACTTC. It yields the protein CASSYAGGRETQYF.

This clonotype has only a few counts. The chain carries TRBV20-1 and TRBJ2-3; 16 nucleotides line up with TRBD2. V lost 6 bases, J lost 2 bases, and 8 bases stayed unmatched. Per the germline V gene, CDR1 is DFQATT and CDR2 is SNEGSKA (reference sequence). The CDR3 sequence is 17 residues long. CDR3 region: CSAPPGTSGGDTDTQYF. CDR3 DNA: TGCAGTGCCCCCCCCGGGACTAGCGGGGGGGACACAGATACGCAGTATTTT.

This clonotype showed up just a few times. The V and J genes are TRBV20-1 and TRBJ2-7, with D possibly matching TRBD2 (6 bases). Germline-derived CDR1 and CDR2 are DFQATT and SNEGSKA (reference sequence). The CDR3 totals 15 residues. V was trimmed by 6 bases and J by 1 base, leaving 19 bases between them. This CDR3 reads CSARAPGLSSYEQYF. The CDR3 DNA follows: TGCAGTGCACGAGCACCGGGACTGTCATCCTACGAGCAGTACTTC.